This entry features one TCR beta chain sequence. The antigen remains unidentified. These data belong to a study of cytomegalovirus exposure and HLA in healthy donors. Study in general: Genetic ancestry analysis placed over 75% of the 398 donors that were genotyped in the Caucasian-associated cluster. Study-level results: Apart from CMV serostatus, no immune exposure information was available.

After removal of 5 bases from V and 3 bases from J, the junction contained 12 bases not matched to a gene. The CDR3 has 17 amino acids. CDR1 and CDR2 (germline): SGHTA, FQGTGA. 13 Jbeta primers and 60 Vbeta primers were used for the PCR. Profiling relied on immunoSEQ multiplex PCR, and the TCRdb table lists in-frame clones only, not all of them. The sample records tens of thousands of clones, approximately 80% being singletons. The chain couples TRBV7-3 to TRBJ1-3; 8 positions match TRBD1. This clonotype was sampled from a woman in her twenties or thirties in good health and CMV-seronegative. The sample was PBMCs. CDR3 nucleotide sequence: TGTGCCAGCAGCCCAGATGTTGGGACAGGATATGGAAACACCATATATTTT. It yields the protein CASSPDVGTGYGNTIYF.